The text below deals with one T cell receptor (beta chain). The antigen is not known. Profiling relied on immunoSEQ multiplex PCR, and the TCRdb table lists in-frame clones only, not all of them. Among 99,000 or so clones listed, roughly 89% were seen once. Regarding time point: baseline, week 1 (first vaccination visit). Treatment denoted: pre-vaccination baseline after standard-of-care therapy. This entry comes from a study of a mutant IDH1 vaccine in newly diagnosed glioma. Study-wide context: Most patients had radiochemotherapy with temozolomide before enrollment; others had one alone. Broader study findings: Patients mounted vaccine-induced immune responses in about 92% of cases. Shifts in the top peripheral T cell clonotypes seemed unrelated to pseudoprogression.

The CDR3 sequence is 16 residues long. Trimming removed 1 base from V and 1 base from J, with 9 bases in between. CDR1 is SGHDT and CDR2 is YYEEEE in the germline V gene. The material sequenced was PBMCs, taken from a glioma patient treated with radiotherapy, temozolomide or both. The V and J genes are TRBV5-6 and TRBJ2-6; no reliable D call. The receptor comes from a woman aged 45-65 years with glioma. The CDR3 DNA sequence: TGTGCCAGCAGCTTGTATGGTCAGTCTGGGGCCAACGTCCTGACTTTC. Translation gives CASSLYGQSGANVLTF.